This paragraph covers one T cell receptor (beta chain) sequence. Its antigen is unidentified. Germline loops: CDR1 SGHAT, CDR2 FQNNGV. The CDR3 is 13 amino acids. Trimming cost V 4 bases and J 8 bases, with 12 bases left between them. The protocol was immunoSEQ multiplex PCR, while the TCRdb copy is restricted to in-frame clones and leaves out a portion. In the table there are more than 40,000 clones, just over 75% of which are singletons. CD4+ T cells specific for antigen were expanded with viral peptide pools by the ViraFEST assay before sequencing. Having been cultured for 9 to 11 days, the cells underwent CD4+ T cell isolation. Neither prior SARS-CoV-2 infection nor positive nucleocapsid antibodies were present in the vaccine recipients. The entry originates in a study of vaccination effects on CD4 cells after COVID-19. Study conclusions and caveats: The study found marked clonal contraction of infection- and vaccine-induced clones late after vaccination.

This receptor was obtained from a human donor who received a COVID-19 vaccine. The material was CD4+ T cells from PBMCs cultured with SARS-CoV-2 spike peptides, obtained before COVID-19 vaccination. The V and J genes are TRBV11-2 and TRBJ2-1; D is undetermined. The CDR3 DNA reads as TGTGCCAGCAGCTCCCGGAGCACCCATGAGCAGTTCTTC. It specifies CASSSRSTHEQFF. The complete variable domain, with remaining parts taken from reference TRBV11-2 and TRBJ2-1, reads EAGVAQSPRYKIIEKRQSVAFWCNPISGHATLYWYQQILGQGPKLLIQFQNNGVVDDSQLPKDRFSAERLKGVDSTLKIQPAKLEDSAVYLCASSSRSTHEQFFGPGTRLTVL.